Below, 8 T cell receptor beta chains from the same sample are listed, as sequenced in a study of blood T cell repertoires in COVID-19. The data were produced by immunoSEQ multiplex PCR, yet TCRdb's version contains in-frame clones alone and is incomplete. This sample has roughly 280,000 clones, with about 90% found just once. The specimen sequenced was PBMCs or T cells enriched from blood (not recorded which). The receptors here all came from a woman aged 25-40 years with acute COVID-19.

The V call is TRBV7-3, the J call TRBJ2-2; possible D gene TRBD1, 6 bases. Germline CDR1 reads SGHTA; CDR2 reads FQGTGA. This CDR3 contains 17 residues. Trimming removed 5 bases from V and 1 base from J, with 17 bases in between. This CDR3 reads CASSERGARGNTGELFF. CDR3 sequence (DNA): TGTGCCAGCAGCGAACGTGGGGCCAGGGGGAACACCGGGGAGCTGTTTTTT.

This clone has only one observation. The chain couples TRBV11-2 to TRBJ2-6; D ambiguous. Between the trimmed V and J ends, which lost 4 bases and 0 bases, there was a span of 10 bases. Germline-derived CDR1 and CDR2 are SGHAT and FQNNGV. The CDR3 has 16 amino acids. DNA of the CDR3: TGTGCCAGCAGCTCTCCCCGGGTCTCTGGGGCCAACGTCCTGACTTTC. It translates to CASSSPRVSGANVLTF.

The chain combines TRBV24-1 with TRBJ2-1, with D maybe TRBD2 (6 bases). CDR3 length: 15 residues. Germline CDR1 and CDR2: KGHDR and SFDVKD. The V end was cut by 5 bases, the J end by 8 bases, with 18 bases between. CDR3 coding DNA: TGTGCCACCAGTGGCAAACACCGACTAGTCCATGAGCAGTTCTTC. It translates to CATSGKHRLVHEQFF.

This clone was seen once. The chain employs TRBV9 and TRBJ2-7; perhaps TRBD2 as D (5 bases). This CDR3 is built from 14 residues. The V end was cut by 4 bases, the J end by 3 bases, with 14 bases between. Germline V lookup: CDR1 SGDLS, CDR2 YYNGEE. CDR3 loop: CASSLRGEDYEQYF. CDR3 nucleotide sequence: TGTGCCAGCAGCCTTCGGGGAGAGGACTACGAGCAGTACTTC.

This clone was seen once. The chain combines TRBV5-4 with TRBJ1-1; D perhaps matches TRBD1 (6 bases). Germline values: CDR1 SGHNT, CDR2 YYREEE (reference sequence). CDR3 length: 14 amino acids. The V gene lost 2 bases and the J gene lost 3 bases, with 11 bases spanning the gap. The CDR3 protein is CASSFQGIDTEAFF. CDR3 DNA sequence: TGTGCCAGCAGCTTTCAGGGGATCGACACTGAAGCTTTCTTT.

V and J are TRBV5-6 and TRBJ2-5; TRBD2 might be the D (6 bases). The CDR3 covers 14 residues. The germline CDR1 and CDR2 sequences are SGHDT and YYEEEE. Between the trimmed V and J ends, which lost 4 bases and 1 base, there was a span of 11 bases. Here the CDR3 reads CASSPGGLQETQYF. Written as DNA, the CDR3 is TGTGCCAGCAGCCCTGGAGGGCTCCAAGAGACCCAGTACTTC.

The CDR3 sequence is CASSAASGSETQYF. DNA of the CDR3: TGCGCCAGCAGCGCTGCTAGCGGGAGTGAGACCCAGTACTTC. J is TRBJ2-5 and V is TRBV5-1, with TRBD2 matching over 10 bases. Germline loops: CDR1 SGHRS, CDR2 YFSETQ. The CDR3 has 14 amino acids. V shed 4 bases, J shed 5 bases, and the junction held 5 bases outside the gene matches.

The rearrangement links TRBV29-1 to TRBJ1-4; D ambiguous. Trimming took 7 bases from V and 2 from J, leaving 11 bases between them. The CDR3 length is 13 residues. Germline values: CDR1 SQVTM, CDR2 ANQGSEA. CDR3 in amino acids: CSAGPATNEKLFF. The CDR3 DNA reads as TGCAGCGCTGGGCCTGCGACTAATGAAAAACTGTTTTTT.